This note documents a single T cell receptor beta chain sequence. Its antigen remains undetermined. No clone much larger than this one lies a single base away; base qualities are absent. Using the deep immunoSEQ assay, TCR CDR3 regions were amplified from genomic DNA by multiplex PCR. Genomic DNA extracted from each cell subset was distributed evenly over all wells of several immunoSEQ 96-well plates, and each plate served as one replicate. Each replicate PCR for sorted subsets received around 210 ng genomic DNA, equal to about 30,000 T cell genomes. Purified libraries were quantified with a Qubit 3.0 fluorometer, sized on a Bioanalyzer 2100, and re-quantified with the KAPA Library Quantification kit. Each immunoSEQ 96-well plate was sequenced on its own single-read 150-cycle Illumina NextSeq 550 flow cell. For the original study's pipeline: Because only junctional sequences without quality scores were contained in the immunoSEQ output, filtering matching that applied to full-length reads could not be performed. Sequences were annotated with PyIR, a Python wrapper for IgBLAST v1.9, using IMGT germline references to assign V/J genes and CDR3. Reads were removed for weak V/J assignments (E-value above 1e-6), missing CDR3, stop codons, out-of-frame junctions, or ambiguous translated residues. V3J clonotypes were defined by identical inferred V gene, J gene, and CDR3 amino acid sequence. Percentage overlap between repertoires was computed as shared unique clonotypes divided by the size of the smaller repertoire. Richness of each repertoire was evaluated using RTK rarefaction, the Chao1 estimator, and Recon v2.1 estimates of unobserved clonotypes. Generation probabilities for all TCRbeta clonotypes obtained by the gDNA method from a handful of donors were computed using OLGA. Held by TCRdb, this immuneACCESS table contains in-frame sequences only and omits some clones. Under half of the omission traces to an unresolved V gene where checked; the cause of the rest is unknown. That table furnishes V, J and clone size, whereas the DNA furnished D and trimming. The sample table holds 600,000 to 750,000 clones, of which about 90% were seen once. About 33% of the sample is held by the ten biggest clonotypes.

These data come from a study of shared clonotypes between healthy human individuals (dated by TCRdb to about 2020). With regard to the full study: Three men and a couple of women, aged 18 to 49 years, made up the cohort. For each donor, CD4 naive and CD4 memory were each given three plates, CD8 naive was given two plates, and CD8 memory was given one plate. To estimate repertoire size and how much clonotype sharing occurs between individuals, the study deeply sequenced the blood TCR repertoires of five or six healthy adults. Libraries were prepared and TCR repertoires were sequenced by different laboratories using diverse techniques, in order to increase sequencing depth and limit assay-specific biases. Each donor's leukapheresis produced roughly between about 0.85 and 10 billion PBMCs.

Reading the germline V gene gives CDR1 SGDLS and CDR2 YYNGEE. Trimming removed 4 bases from V and 10 bases from J; the gene matches leave 11 bases unexplained. From cysteine to phenylalanine, the CDR3 is 14 amino acids long. Solely the CDR3 DNA is kept, with 42 bases framed from the first base. The donors were healthy, HIV-negative adults who had no recently reported acute infections or vaccinations. Every donor was a Caucasian adult residing in Nashville, Tennessee, USA. CD8 memory samples consisted of magnetically selected CD45RO+ cells combined with CCR7-negative CD45RA+ effector memory (TemRA) cells. Blood was obtained by leukapheresis, after which PBMCs were separated by Ficoll-Histopaque density gradient centrifugation and cryopreserved in liquid nitrogen vapor phase. Purity and quantity of every magnetically sorted T cell population were checked by analytical flow cytometry. Each sorted fraction had its genomic DNA isolated and then quantified by UV absorbance on a Nanodrop 2000c.

Results the study describes overall, beyond this receptor: Larger estimated clonotype richness was generally found for naive subsets than for memory subsets. Even with the large sequencing depth, rarefaction of the sorted-subset datasets indicated that sequencing was incomplete. Sampling was restricted to blood, and TCR repertoires in tissues likely differ from the TCR repertoires found in blood. Compared with non-shared clonotypes, the clonotypes found in all four sorted-subset donors had higher generation probabilities. Pairwise subsampling led to the expectation that sequencing depth would affect the degree of clonotype sharing among donors. Sharing across several donors was observed for around 5% of naive CD4, less than 4% of naive CD8, about 2.3% of memory CD4, and roughly 0.4% of memory CD8 clonotypes. The small number of donors limited the genetic and exposure-history diversity represented.

This receptor was taken from a man younger than 35 in good health. Some clones in this sample may be carry-over from other donors' samples. In this chain, TRBV9 is recombined with TRBJ2-1, and TRBD2 aligns with 7 junction nucleotides. The sample was memory CD8+ T cells from PBMCs. In the paper's terms, the cell subset or site label means: CD45RO+ cells pooled with CCR7-negative TemRA cells. The bases are TGTGCCAGCAGCCCTTGGACTAGAACTAACGAGCAGTTCTTC. Its product reads: CASSPWTRTNEQFF.